The 20 T cell receptor beta chains below were found in one sample sequenced in a study of control samples from healthy donors and cancer patients. This table comes from immunoSEQ multiplex PCR, and its TCRdb copy is limited to in-frame clones, with some not included. The data contain about 140,000 clones, about 85% of them singletons. The sample was blood. These receptors were collected from a woman aged 30 to 39 in good health.

V gene TRBV2 combines with J gene TRBJ2-5; maybe TRBD1 (5 bases). Germline V CDR1 and CDR2: SNHLY, FYNNEI. The CDR3 runs 14 residues. Trimming took off 9 bases at V and 1 base at J, with 15 bases between the two ends. The CDR3 loop is CARRSTEPQETQYF. CDR3 in DNA: TGTGCCAGGAGATCGACAGAGCCCCAAGAGACCCAGTACTTC.

The chain recombines TRBV9 with TRBJ1-2; D is unclear. This CDR3 is 14 amino acids long. From germline, CDR1 is SGDLS and CDR2 YYNGEE. V shed 4 bases and J shed 5 bases, with 15 bases lying between them. CDR3 DNA: TGTGCCAGCAGCAGGGCAGACTCTCTTTATGGCTACACCTTC. The encoded protein is CASSRADSLYGYTF.

This clone was counted once. This chain links TRBV6-5 with TRBJ2-5, with a weak D call TRBD2 (6 bases). The CDR3 runs 13 residues. V was shortened by 4 bases and J by 0 bases, with 6 bases between the two germline ends. The V gene's germline CDR1 is MNHEY and CDR2 SVGAGI. CDR3 DNA sequence: TGTGCCAGCAGTTTAGCGGACCAAGAGACCCAGTACTTC. It encodes CASSLADQETQYF.

DNA of the CDR3: TGTGCCAGCATCGGGATCGGAGATACGCAGTATTTT. It specifies CASIGIGDTQYF. The chain recombines TRBV2 with TRBJ2-3; TRBD2 is a possible D gene (5 bases). Trimming removed 7 bases from V and 5 bases from J, with 10 bases in between. Germline loops: CDR1 SNHLY, CDR2 FYNNEI. The CDR3 runs to 12 residues.

The chain has TRBV6-5 and TRBJ1-6, with D maybe TRBD1 (6 bases). Trimming removed 11 bases at V and 9 bases at J, with 20 bases between. Germline assignment: CDR1 MNHEY and CDR2 SVGAGI. The CDR3 has 14 residues. In nucleotides, the CDR3 is TGTGCCGGAAAGCAGGGACAAGGGGGTTCACCCCTCCACTTT. Its translation is CAGKQGQGGSPLHF.

The V gene is TRBV16, the J gene TRBJ1-2, with TRBD1 matching 8 bases. CDR1 and CDR2 from the germline V gene are KGHSY and FQNENV. V shed 0 bases, J shed 0 bases, and the junction held 9 bases outside the gene matches. CDR3 length: 18 residues. CDR3 in DNA: TGTGCCAGCAGCCAATCGCGGACAGGGTGGGGTGCTAACTATGGCTACACCTTC. This translates into CASSQSRTGWGANYGYTF.

V gene TRBV6-6 combines with J gene TRBJ2-2; 7 positions agree with TRBD2. The CDR3 has 17 amino acids. Losses at the gene ends were 5 bases for V and 5 bases for J; bases not matched to a gene: 14. Germline CDR1 and CDR2: MNHNY and SVGAGI (reference sequence). CDR3 coding DNA: TGTGCCAGCAGTCGAGGGACCTGGGGGGGAAGGACCGGGGAGCTGTTTTTT. It codes for CASSRGTWGGRTGELFF.

V usage is TRBV6-6 and J usage is TRBJ1-1, with D possibly matching TRBD1 (6 bases). Germline-derived CDR1 and CDR2 are MNHNY and SVGAGI (reference sequence). This CDR3 has 12 residues. V shed 5 bases and J shed 5 bases, with 9 bases lying between them. The chain's CDR3 is CASSLDRTEAFF. As DNA, the CDR3 is TGTGCCAGCAGTCTGGACAGAACTGAAGCTTTCTTT.

The chain couples TRBV7-9 to TRBJ1-3, with D perhaps TRBD1 (5 bases). The germline CDR1 and CDR2 sequences are SEHNR and FQNEAQ (reference sequence). The CDR3 consists of 16 residues. The ends were cut back, 1 base at V and 0 bases at J, with 10 bases in the middle. The CDR3 protein is CASSLVGANSGNTIYF. The CDR3 bases are TGTGCCAGCAGCTTAGTAGGGGCCAACTCTGGAAACACCATATATTTT.

The V gene is TRBV2, the J gene TRBJ1-4; perhaps TRBD1 as D (5 bases). The germline CDR1 and CDR2 sequences are SNHLY and FYNNEI. The CDR3 runs to 17 residues. Trimming stripped 6 bases from V and 3 bases from J, with 20 bases between. The CDR3 here is CASSGTAGTLPNEKLFF. Here the CDR3 DNA reads TGTGCCAGCAGCGGAACCGCCGGGACGCTTCCTAATGAAAAACTGTTTTTT. Full variable domain (remainder filled in from reference TRBV2 and TRBJ1-4): EPEVTQTPSHQVTQMGQEVILRCVPISNHLYFYWYRQILGQKVEFLVSFYNNEISEKSEIFDDQFSVERPDGSNFTLKIRSTKLEDSAMYFCASSGTAGTLPNEKLFFGSGTQLSVL.

This chain joins TRBV5-4 and TRBJ1-2, with 8 bases that match TRBD1. V was clipped by 4 bases and J by 6 bases; unmatched bases: 8. CDR1 and CDR2 from the germline V gene are SGHNT and YYREEE (reference sequence). The CDR3 sequence is 14 residues long. The CDR3 DNA is TGTGCCAGCAGCCACCCGGACAGGGCTAATGGCTACACCTTC. This encodes CASSHPDRANGYTF.

This chain uses TRBV5-5 with TRBJ2-7, with 7 bases matching TRBD2. CDR3 length: 14 amino acids. J lost 3 bases, V lost 4 bases, and 7 bases had no gene match. Germline V gene lookup returns CDR1 SGHKS and CDR2 YYEKEE (reference sequence). In DNA, the CDR3 is TGTGCCAGCAGCCTGTACGGGACTAACTACGAGCAGTACTTC. It is translated as CASSLYGTNYEQYF.

The chain uses TRBV29-1 and TRBJ2-7; 8 positions match TRBD1. Germline V CDR1 and CDR2: SQVTM, ANQGSEA. The CDR3 loop spans 12 amino acids. V dropped 7 bases and J dropped 7; count of bases not matched to a gene: 9. The CDR3 DNA is TGCAGCGCTGGACAGGGTCCGGGGGAGCAGTACTTC. This encodes CSAGQGPGEQYF.

This clone has just a few counts. CDR3 sequence (DNA): TGCAGCGTCACCGGAGTAGCGGGAGGAGGGTACAATGAGCAGTTCTTC. Amino acids: CSVTGVAGGGYNEQFF. This rearrangement joins TRBV29-1 to TRBJ2-1, with 10 nucleotides matching TRBD2. The CDR3 runs 16 residues. Germline V lookup: CDR1 SQVTM, CDR2 ANQGSEA. With V trimmed by 6 bases and J by 4 bases, 12 bases remained unmatched.

The chain couples TRBV7-9 to TRBJ2-4; D gene uncertain. This CDR3 region has 17 residues. Germline V gene lookup returns CDR1 SEHNR and CDR2 FQNEAQ (reference sequence). The V and J ends lost 5 bases and 0 bases respectively, with 17 bases between them. CDR3 nucleotide sequence: TGTGCCAGCAGCCCTCGGCTCGGTTCCCCAGCCAAAAACATTCAGTACTTC. Protein product: CASSPRLGSPAKNIQYF.

The chain joins TRBV7-2 to TRBJ1-1, with TRBD1 as a possible D gene (6 bases). This CDR3 is 15 amino acids long. Germline CDR1 SGHTA, CDR2 FQGNSA. Trimming shortened V by 5 bases and J by 0 bases, and 13 bases separated the two germline ends. Here the CDR3 reads CASSLRTDMNTEAFF. In DNA form, the CDR3 reads TGTGCCAGCAGCCTACGGACAGATATGAACACTGAAGCTTTCTTT.

Only one count was recorded for this clone. The rearrangement uses TRBV2 and TRBJ1-5, with 7 bases matching TRBD1. CDR1 is SNHLY and CDR2 is FYNNEI in the germline V gene. V lost 6 bases, J lost 4 bases, and 9 bases stayed unmatched. The CDR3 has 15 amino acids. The CDR3 is CASRESGTDNQPQHF. The CDR3 region has the DNA TGTGCCAGCAGAGAGTCCGGGACAGATAATCAGCCCCAGCATTTT. Full variable domain (rest looked up from reference TRBV2 and TRBJ1-5): EPEVTQTPSHQVTQMGQEVILRCVPISNHLYFYWYRQILGQKVEFLVSFYNNEISEKSEIFDDQFSVERPDGSNFTLKIRSTKLEDSAMYFCASRESGTDNQPQHFGDGTRLSIL.

The chain is built from TRBV6-5 and TRBJ1-2; 9 nucleotides align to TRBD1. This CDR3 contains 14 residues. V gave up 3 bases and J gave up 7 bases; unmatched junction bases: 6. Germline CDR1 MNHEY, CDR2 SVGAGI. CDR3 in amino acids: CASSYTGGSGGYTF. The CDR3 DNA is TGTGCCAGCAGTTATACAGGGGGCAGTGGTGGCTACACCTTC.

The chain employs TRBV25-1 and TRBJ1-1, with D uncertain. The germline V gene has CDR1 MGHDK and CDR2 SYGVNS. Trimming pared 7 bases from V and 1 base from J, leaving 7 bases between. The CDR3 totals 12 residues. CDR3 loop: CASTKENTEAFF. The CDR3 DNA is TGTGCCAGCACAAAGGAGAACACTGAAGCTTTCTTT.

This chain connects TRBV10-3 to TRBJ2-5; D is perhaps TRBD2 (6 bases). In germline, CDR1 is ENHRY, CDR2 SYGVKD. CDR3 length equals 13 residues. V was clipped by 6 bases and J by 0 bases, with 8 bases between them. The CDR3 nucleotides are TGTGCCATCAGCCGGGACTACCAAGAGACCCAGTACTTC. Its protein is CAISRDYQETQYF.